These 22 T cell receptor beta chains originate from one sample sequenced in a study of response to subunit inactivated influenza vaccine. TCRdb re-derived calls from the RT-PCR reads in MiXCR, one entry per CDR3 protein. The sample gives roughly 790,000 distinct CDR3 sequences, around 21% of which show up once; around 9.6% is in the top ten. The specimen was PBMCs from blood, collected roughly 5 days after vaccination. These receptors came from a man aged 45-65 years who received an inactivated influenza vaccine.

This clonotype was seen more than once but under ten times. The chain couples TRBV29-1 to TRBJ2-2; 8 nucleotides align to TRBD2. This CDR3 has 14 amino acids. From germline, CDR1 is SQVTM and CDR2 ANQGSEA. J gave up 0 bases and V 7 bases, and 4 bases lay outside the gene matches. The DNA of the CDR3 is TGCAGCGCCCAACTAGCGGCGAACACCGGGGAGCTGTTTTTT. Its protein is CSAQLAANTGELFF.

In regard to this clonotype: The junction does not match germline at one end; this may be a read error. This sequence joins TRBV6-7 and TRBJ2-7, with TRBD2 identical over 11 bases. TRBV6-7 is annotated as an ORF whose role is uncertain. This CDR3 contains 22 residues. The CDR3 nucleotides are TGTGCCAGCAGTGACTCAGCACTAGCGGGGGCTAAGGGGCTTTGTCAATCCCACGAGCAGTACTTC. Residues: CASSDSALAGAKGLCQSHEQYF.

V and J are TRBV12-3 or TRBV12-4 and TRBJ2-2, with 7 bases that match TRBD1. CDR3 length: 14 amino acids. The trim removed 6 bases at V and 6 bases at J, leaving 7 bases unmatched. This chain's CDR3 is CASSQDRVAGELFF. In DNA, the CDR3 is TGTGCCAGCAGCCAAGACAGGGTCGCCGGGGAGCTGTTTTTT.

This clonotype was counted a few times. The chain has TRBV20-1 and TRBJ1-6, with D perhaps TRBD1 (5 bases). V lost 4 bases and J lost 8, with 12 bases in between. Germline CDR1 is DFQATT and CDR2 is SNEGSKA (reference sequence). CDR3 length equals 13 residues. CDR3 coding DNA: TGCAGTGCTACCAGGGAGCGAGATTCACCCCTCCACTTT. Translated: CSATRERDSPLHF.

This clonotype showed up just a few times. The chain is built from TRBV7-2 and TRBJ2-1; 7 positions agree with TRBD2. The CDR3 runs to 14 residues. Germline CDR1 SGHTA, CDR2 FQGNSA. The ends lost 7 bases at V and 1 base at J; junction bases unmatched: 4. The CDR3 nucleotides are TGTGCCAGCACCTTGGGGGGGTCCTACAATGAGCAGTTCTTC. This translates into CASTLGGSYNEQFF.

Only a few counts were recorded for this clonotype. A much larger clone lies a single base off, so this may be a read error. The chain recombines TRBV20-1 with TRBJ2-3; D is ambiguous. Trimming cost V 1 base and J 5 bases, with 7 bases left between them. This CDR3 region has 12 residues. The germline gives CDR1 DFQATT, CDR2 SNEGSKA (reference sequence). The CDR3: CSARVQGDTQYF. The CDR3, as DNA: TGCAGTGCTAGAGTCCAAGGAGATACGCAGTATTTT.

This clonotype was seen a handful of times. This chain links TRBV6-6 with TRBJ2-1; 9 bases align to TRBD2. CDR3 length equals 12 residues. Germline-derived CDR1 and CDR2 are MNHNY and SVGAGI (reference sequence). V lost 10 bases to trimming and J lost 7 bases; unmatched junction nucleotides: 5. CDR3: CAMTSGSNEQFF. The CDR3 coding sequence is TGTGCCATGACTAGCGGATCTAATGAGCAGTTCTTC.

This clonotype came up a few times. The genes are TRBV6-5 and TRBJ2-3; either TRBD1 or TRBD2 may supply D (5 bases each). CDR1 is MNHEY, CDR2 SVGAGI, per germline. V lost 2 bases to trimming and J lost 5 bases, with 8 bases between them. This CDR3 spans 13 amino acids. CDR3 region: CASSYRGRDTQYF. CDR3 DNA sequence: TGTGCCAGCAGTTACCGGGGCCGAGATACGCAGTATTTT.

The table lists this clonotype with a few counts. The gene calls are TRBV24-1 and TRBJ1-2; 10 bases line up with TRBD1. Per germline, CDR1 KGHDR and CDR2 SFDVKD. The junction had 6 bases not matched to a gene; V was cut back by 6 bases and J by 6 bases. The CDR3 covers 14 residues. This chain's CDR3 is CATSPGTGVDGYTF. For the CDR3, the DNA is TGTGCCACCAGTCCCGGGACAGGGGTTGATGGCTACACCTTC.

This clonotype was recorded a few times. The V gene is TRBV20-1, the J gene TRBJ2-3; 8 bases are a match to TRBD1. CDR3 length: 15 residues. Germline CDR1 reads DFQATT; CDR2 reads SNEGSKA (reference sequence). The J segment lost 6 bases and the V segment lost 0 bases, leaving 8 bases of the junction unmatched. CDR3 nucleotides: TGCAGTGCTAGAGATCCCAGGGGGCCAGGGGATACGCAGTATTTT. It yields the protein CSARDPRGPGDTQYF.

The gene calls are TRBV5-1 and TRBJ1-1; 8 bases fit TRBD1. Trimming took 3 bases from V and 0 from J; bases not matched to a gene: 4. Germline CDR1 is SGHRS and CDR2 is YFSETQ. The CDR3 spans 15 residues. The CDR3 region has the DNA TGCGCCAGCAGCTCGAGCAGGGGGCTGAACACTGAAGCTTTCTTT. Translating gives CASSSSRGLNTEAFF.

In this sample, this clonotype turned up a few times. This chain connects TRBV4-3 to TRBJ2-3, with 13 bases lining up with TRBD2. The length of the CDR3 is 18 residues. Trimming took 1 base from V and 0 from J; bases not matched to a gene: 4. Germline CDR1 and CDR2: LGHNA and YSLEER. CDR3 nucleotides: TGCGCCAGCAGCCAAGCCGGGACTAGCGGGAAAAGCACAGATACGCAGTATTTT. Its protein product is CASSQAGTSGKSTDTQYF.

V usage is TRBV5-1 and J usage is TRBJ1-1; D unclear. The germline V gene has CDR1 SGHRS and CDR2 YFSETQ. The germline V and J ends were trimmed by 9 bases and 1 base, with 19 bases remaining between them. This CDR3 comprises 15 residues. In DNA form, the CDR3 reads TGCGCCACCAGTAGAGGGAACCTCGGGAACACTGAAGCTTTCTTT. Protein: CATSRGNLGNTEAFF.

This clonotype was found many times. The chain links TRBV9 to TRBJ2-7, with 9 bases aligning to TRBD2. The junction had 6 bases not matched to a gene; V was cut back by 4 bases and J by 4 bases. Germline-derived CDR1 and CDR2 are SGDLS and YYNGEE. This CDR3 has 14 amino acids. CDR3 residues: CASSPGTSFYEQYF. In nucleotides, the CDR3 is TGTGCCAGCAGCCCCGGGACTAGCTTTTACGAGCAGTACTTC.

The V gene is TRBV20-1, the J gene TRBJ2-7, with D possibly matching TRBD1 (5 bases). The CDR3 contains 14 residues. Germline lookup yields CDR1 DFQATT and CDR2 SNEGSKA (reference sequence). Trimming stripped 4 bases from V and 3 bases from J, with 16 bases between. CDR3 bases: TGCAGTGCTAATACCAAAGAAGGGGACTACGAGCAGTACTTC. Residues: CSANTKEGDYEQYF.

This clonotype was found many times. As DNA, the CDR3 is TGTGCCAGCAGTCTTAGCCGCGGCACAGATACGCAGTATTTT. This translates into CASSLSRGTDTQYF. V and J are TRBV12-3 or TRBV12-4 and TRBJ2-3; D gene uncertain. V lost 5 bases to trimming and J lost 1 base, with 10 bases between them. This CDR3 is 14 amino acids long.

The CDR3 region has the DNA TGTGCCAGCAGTTCAACCGGGACATACTCCTACGAGCAGTACTTC. Its protein is CASSSTGTYSYEQYF. The gene calls are TRBV12-3 or TRBV12-4 and TRBJ2-7; possibly TRBD1 for D (6 bases). The CDR3 covers 15 residues. Trimming left V 4 bases short and J 0 bases short, with 13 bases between.

This clonotype has only a few counts. The chain links TRBV29-1 to TRBJ2-1; no clear D. Germline values: CDR1 SQVTM, CDR2 ANQGSEA. The CDR3 spans 13 residues. V lost 8 bases and J 5 bases, leaving 16 bases between the germline ends. Here the CDR3 reads CSFQRARNNEQFF. CDR3 bases: TGCAGCTTCCAGCGTGCCCGGAACAATGAGCAGTTCTTC.

The chain carries TRBV12-3 or TRBV12-4 and TRBJ2-7, with D possibly TRBD2 on 5 matching bases. This CDR3 comprises 16 residues. Trimming stripped 2 bases from V and 2 bases from J, with 16 bases between. The CDR3 sequence is CASSLSYGIGTYEQYF. The CDR3 bases are TGTGCCAGCAGTTTATCCTACGGGATCGGGACCTACGAGCAGTACTTC.

This clonotype occurred once. J is TRBJ2-3 and V is TRBV5-1; TRBD1 agrees at 7 bases. The CDR3 is 14 amino acids. The junction had 4 bases not matched to a gene; V was cut back by 4 bases and J by 2 bases. Germline CDR1 is SGHRS and CDR2 is YFSETQ. In DNA, the CDR3 is TGCGCCAGCAGCCCAGGGGGATTCACAGATACGCAGTATTTT. Encoded protein: CASSPGGFTDTQYF.

This clonotype was observed a few times. CDR3 sequence (DNA): TGTGCCAGCAGTCGACCCGGGACTAGCGGGACTTACGAGCAGTACTTC. This sequence encodes CASSRPGTSGTYEQYF. The chain recombines TRBV12-3 or TRBV12-4 with TRBJ2-7; 13 positions match TRBD2. V shed 5 bases and J 4 bases; nucleotides not matched to a gene: 8. This CDR3 spans 16 amino acids.

This clonotype has more than one count but fewer than ten. V gene TRBV4-1 combines with J gene TRBJ2-1, with D perhaps matching TRBD1 or TRBD2 (5 bases each). Trimming removed 0 bases at V and 9 bases at J, with 18 bases between. The length of the CDR3 is 16 residues. Germline V lookup: CDR1 MGHRA, CDR2 YSYEKL. As DNA, the CDR3 is TGCGCCAGCAGCCAAGATGGGGTCGTGGTAGGGACTGAGCAGTTCTTC. Its protein is CASSQDGVVVGTEQFF.